This T cell receptor (beta chain) was identified during a study of T cell repertoires in cytomegalovirus infection. On the study more broadly: CMV infection and matching HLA type were both indicated by public TCR beta signatures. Study-wide points: Ex vivo responses were dominated by HLA-C-restricted CMV-specific TCR beta clonotypes. Identification of carriers of CMV plus the relevant HLA was performed using cumulative public TCR beta family frequency.

The V end lost 5 bases, the J end lost 6 bases, and 11 bases lay between the germline ends. CDR1 and CDR2 (germline): SEHNR, FQNEAQ (reference sequence). The CDR3 has 13 residues. This clonotype was seen more than once but under ten times. As yet, its antigen is unknown. TCRdb used MiXCR to reprocess the reads, holding one entry per CDR3 protein. The data show approximately 170,000 distinct CDR3 sequences, 17% seen once. Material for sequencing was CD8+ T cells from PBMCs. This TCR was sampled from a human donor in good health (CMV status not recorded). Some clones in this sample may be carry-over from other donors' samples. The chain joins TRBV7-9 to TRBJ2-1; D is unresolved. The DNA of the CDR3 is TGTGCCAGCAGCGTAGGCTGGGGCAATGAGCAGTTCTTC. Encoded protein: CASSVGWGNEQFF.